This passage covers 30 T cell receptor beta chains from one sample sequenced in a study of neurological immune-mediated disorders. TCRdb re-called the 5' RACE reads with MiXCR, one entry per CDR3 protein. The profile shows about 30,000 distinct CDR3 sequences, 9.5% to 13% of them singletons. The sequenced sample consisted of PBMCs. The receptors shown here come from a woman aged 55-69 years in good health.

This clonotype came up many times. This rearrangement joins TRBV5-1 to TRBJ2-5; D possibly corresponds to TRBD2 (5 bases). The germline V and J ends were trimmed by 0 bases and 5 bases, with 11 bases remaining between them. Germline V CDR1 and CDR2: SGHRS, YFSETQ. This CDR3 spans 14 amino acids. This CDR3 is CASSLGLEGETQYF. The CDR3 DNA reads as TGCGCCAGCAGCTTGGGGCTCGAGGGCGAGACCCAGTACTTC.

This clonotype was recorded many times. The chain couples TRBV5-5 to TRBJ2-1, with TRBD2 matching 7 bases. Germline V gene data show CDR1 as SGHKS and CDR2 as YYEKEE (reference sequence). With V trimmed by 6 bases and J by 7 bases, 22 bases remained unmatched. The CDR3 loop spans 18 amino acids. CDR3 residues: CASTLWGGDGPEANEQFF. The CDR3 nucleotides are TGTGCCAGCACCCTATGGGGAGGGGACGGTCCCGAGGCTAATGAGCAGTTCTTC.

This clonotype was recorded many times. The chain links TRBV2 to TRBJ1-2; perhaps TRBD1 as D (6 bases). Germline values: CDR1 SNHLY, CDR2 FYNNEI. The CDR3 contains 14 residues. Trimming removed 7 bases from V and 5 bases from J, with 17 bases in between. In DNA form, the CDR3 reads TGTGCCAGCACCCCCGGACAGAGACGGTATGGCTACACCTTC. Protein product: CASTPGQRRYGYTF.

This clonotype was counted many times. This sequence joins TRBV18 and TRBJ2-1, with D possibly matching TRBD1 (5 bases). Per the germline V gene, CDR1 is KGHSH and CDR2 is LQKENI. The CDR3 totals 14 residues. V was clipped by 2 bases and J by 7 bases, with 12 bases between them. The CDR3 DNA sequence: TGTGCCAGCTCACCAGGGGCACGAGAAAATGAGCAGTTCTTC. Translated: CASSPGARENEQFF.

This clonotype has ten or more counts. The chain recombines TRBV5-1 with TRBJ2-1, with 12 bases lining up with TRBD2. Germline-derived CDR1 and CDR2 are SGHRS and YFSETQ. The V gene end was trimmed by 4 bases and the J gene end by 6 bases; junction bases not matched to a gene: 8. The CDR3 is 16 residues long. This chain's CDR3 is CASSQVTSGGLNEQFF. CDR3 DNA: TGCGCCAGCAGCCAGGTGACTAGCGGGGGCCTCAATGAGCAGTTCTTC.

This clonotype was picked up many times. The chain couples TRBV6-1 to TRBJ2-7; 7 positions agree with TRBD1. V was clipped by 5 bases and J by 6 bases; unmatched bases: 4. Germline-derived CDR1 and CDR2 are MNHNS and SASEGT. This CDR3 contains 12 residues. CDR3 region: CASSSTGLEQYF. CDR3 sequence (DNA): TGTGCCAGCAGTTCGACAGGGCTCGAGCAGTACTTC.

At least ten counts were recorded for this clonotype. DNA for the CDR3: TGTGCCAGCAGCTTGGGACAGGGATTGTATTTT. Translated: CASSLGQGLYF. This chain uses TRBV5-6 with TRBJ2-3; 7 bases match TRBD1. CDR1 is SGHDT, CDR2 YYEEEE, per germline. V gave up 0 bases and J gave up 14 bases; unmatched junction bases: 3. This CDR3 has 11 residues.

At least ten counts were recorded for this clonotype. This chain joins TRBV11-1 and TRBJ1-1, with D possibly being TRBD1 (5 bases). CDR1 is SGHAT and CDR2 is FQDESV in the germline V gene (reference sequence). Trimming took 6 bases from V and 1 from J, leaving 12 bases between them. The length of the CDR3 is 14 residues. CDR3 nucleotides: TGTGCCAGCAGAAGGGGATCAACGAACACTGAAGCTTTCTTT. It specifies CASRRGSTNTEAFF.

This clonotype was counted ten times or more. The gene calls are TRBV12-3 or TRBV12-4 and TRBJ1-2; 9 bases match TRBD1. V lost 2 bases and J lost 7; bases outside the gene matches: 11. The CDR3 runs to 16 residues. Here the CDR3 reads CASSLWIDRGDSGYTF. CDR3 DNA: TGTGCCAGCAGTTTATGGATAGACAGGGGGGACTCTGGCTACACCTTC.

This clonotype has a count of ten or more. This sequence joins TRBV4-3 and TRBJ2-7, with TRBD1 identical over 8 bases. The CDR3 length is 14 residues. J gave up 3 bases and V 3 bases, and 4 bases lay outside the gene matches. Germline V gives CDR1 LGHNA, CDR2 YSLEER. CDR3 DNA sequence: TGCGCCAGCAGCCAGGGACAGGACTTCTACGAGCAGTACTTC. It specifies CASSQGQDFYEQYF.

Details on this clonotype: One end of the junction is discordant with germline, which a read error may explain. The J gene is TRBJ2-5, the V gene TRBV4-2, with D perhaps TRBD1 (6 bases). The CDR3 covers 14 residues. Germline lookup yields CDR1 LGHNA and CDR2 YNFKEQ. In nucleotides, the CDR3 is TGTGCCAACAGCCTAGAGGGACAACAAGAGACCCAGTACTTC. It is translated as CANSLEGQQETQYF.

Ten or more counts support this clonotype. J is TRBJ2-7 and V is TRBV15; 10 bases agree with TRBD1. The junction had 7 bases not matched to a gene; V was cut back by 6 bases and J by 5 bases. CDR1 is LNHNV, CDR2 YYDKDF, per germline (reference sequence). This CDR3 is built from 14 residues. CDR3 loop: CATRKRQGADEQYF. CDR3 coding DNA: TGTGCCACCAGAAAAAGACAGGGGGCGGACGAGCAGTACTTC. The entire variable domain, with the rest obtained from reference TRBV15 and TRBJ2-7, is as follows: DAMVIQNPRYQVTQFGKPVTLSCSQTLNHNVMYWYQQKSSQAPKLLFHYYDKDFNNEADTPDNFQSRRPNTSFCFLDIRSPGLGDTAMYLCATRKRQGADEQYFGPGTRLTVT.

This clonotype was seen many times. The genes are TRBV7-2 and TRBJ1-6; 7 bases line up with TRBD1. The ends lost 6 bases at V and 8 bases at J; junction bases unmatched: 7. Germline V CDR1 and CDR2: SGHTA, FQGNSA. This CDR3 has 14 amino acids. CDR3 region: CASSPTGADSPLHF. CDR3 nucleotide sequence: TGTGCCAGCAGTCCTACAGGGGCGGATTCACCCCTCCACTTT.

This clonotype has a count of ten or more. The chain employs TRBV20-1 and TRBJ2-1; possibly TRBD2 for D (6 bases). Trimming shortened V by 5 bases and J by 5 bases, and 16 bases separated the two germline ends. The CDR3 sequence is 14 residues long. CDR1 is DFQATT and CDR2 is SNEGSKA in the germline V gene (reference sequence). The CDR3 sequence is CSALGEDGNNEQFF. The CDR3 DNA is TGCAGTGCTCTAGGGGAGGATGGGAACAATGAGCAGTTCTTC.

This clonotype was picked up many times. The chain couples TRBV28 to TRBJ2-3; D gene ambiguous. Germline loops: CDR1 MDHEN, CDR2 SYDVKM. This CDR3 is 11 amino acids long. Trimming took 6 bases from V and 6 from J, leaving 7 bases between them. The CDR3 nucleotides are TGTGCCAGCAGCTTTGTGGATACGCAGTATTTT. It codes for CASSFVDTQYF.

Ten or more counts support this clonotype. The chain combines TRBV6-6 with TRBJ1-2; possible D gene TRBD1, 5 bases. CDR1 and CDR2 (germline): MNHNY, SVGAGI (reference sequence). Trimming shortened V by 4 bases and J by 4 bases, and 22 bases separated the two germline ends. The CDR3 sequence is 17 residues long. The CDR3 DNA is TGTGCCAGCAGTTCCCTACAGTATGCGGCGCAGGGCTATGGCTACACCTTC. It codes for CASSSLQYAAQGYGYTF.

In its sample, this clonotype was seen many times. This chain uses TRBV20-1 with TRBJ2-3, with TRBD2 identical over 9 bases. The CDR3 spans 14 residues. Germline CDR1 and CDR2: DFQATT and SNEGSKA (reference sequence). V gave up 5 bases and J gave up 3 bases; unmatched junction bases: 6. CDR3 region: CSALPSGVTDTQYF. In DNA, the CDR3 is TGCAGTGCTCTTCCTAGCGGGGTTACAGATACGCAGTATTTT.

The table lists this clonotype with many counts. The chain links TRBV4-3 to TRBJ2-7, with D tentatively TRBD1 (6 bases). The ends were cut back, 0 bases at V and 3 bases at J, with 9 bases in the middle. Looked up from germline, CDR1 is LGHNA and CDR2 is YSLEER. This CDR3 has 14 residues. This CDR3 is CASSQDRTVYEQYF. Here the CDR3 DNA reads TGCGCCAGCAGCCAAGATCGGACAGTCTACGAGCAGTACTTC.

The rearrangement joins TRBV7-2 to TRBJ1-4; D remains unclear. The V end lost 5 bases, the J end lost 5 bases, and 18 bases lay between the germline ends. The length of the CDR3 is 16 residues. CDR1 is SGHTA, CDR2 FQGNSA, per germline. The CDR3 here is CASSHERTDNNEKLFF. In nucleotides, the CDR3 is TGTGCCAGCAGCCATGAACGGACCGATAACAATGAAAAACTGTTTTTT.

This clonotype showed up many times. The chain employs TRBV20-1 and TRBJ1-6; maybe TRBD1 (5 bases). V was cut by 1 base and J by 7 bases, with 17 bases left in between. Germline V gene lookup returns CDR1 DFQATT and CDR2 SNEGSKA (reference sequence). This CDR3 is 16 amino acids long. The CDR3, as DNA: TGCAGTGCTAGAGTCTTTACAGGAGGACGAAATTCACCCCTCCACTTT. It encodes CSARVFTGGRNSPLHF.

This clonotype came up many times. Written as DNA, the CDR3 is TGTGCCAGCAGTCCCCGGACAAGGCTCTACAATGAGCAGTTCTTC. Translating it yields CASSPRTRLYNEQFF. The rearrangement uses TRBV7-3 and TRBJ2-1, with D possibly TRBD1 on 5 matching bases. Germline CDR1 reads SGHTA; CDR2 reads FQGTGA. The CDR3 contains 15 residues. V shed 6 bases and J shed 3 bases, with 15 bases lying between them. Drawing the rest from reference TRBV7-3 and TRBJ2-1, the complete variable domain is GAGVSQTPSNKVTEKGKYVELRCDPISGHTALYWYRQSLGQGPEFLIYFQGTGAADDSGLPNDRFFAVRPEGSVSTLKIQRTERGDSAVYLCASSPRTRLYNEQFFGPGTRLTVL.

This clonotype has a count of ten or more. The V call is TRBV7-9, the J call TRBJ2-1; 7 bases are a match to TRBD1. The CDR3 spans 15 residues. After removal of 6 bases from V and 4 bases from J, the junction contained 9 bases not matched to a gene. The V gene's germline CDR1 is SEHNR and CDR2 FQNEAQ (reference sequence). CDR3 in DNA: TGTGCCAGCAGTCAAGGGTGGGGACAGTACAATGAGCAGTTCTTC. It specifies CASSQGWGQYNEQFF.

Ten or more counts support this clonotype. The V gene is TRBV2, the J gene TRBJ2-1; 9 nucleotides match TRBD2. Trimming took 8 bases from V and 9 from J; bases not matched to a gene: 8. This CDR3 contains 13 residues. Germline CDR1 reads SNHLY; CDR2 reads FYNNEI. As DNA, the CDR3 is TGTGCCAGCCCCGGCGGGGGGGGTTTTGAGCAGTTCTTC. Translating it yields CASPGGGGFEQFF.

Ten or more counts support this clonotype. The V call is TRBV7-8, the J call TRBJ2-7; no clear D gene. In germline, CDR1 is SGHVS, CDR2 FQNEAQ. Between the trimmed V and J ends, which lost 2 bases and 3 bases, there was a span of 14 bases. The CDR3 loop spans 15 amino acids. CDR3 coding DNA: TGTGCCAGCAGCTTATCGTCGTCTGGATTCTACGAGCAGTACTTC. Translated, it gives CASSLSSSGFYEQYF.

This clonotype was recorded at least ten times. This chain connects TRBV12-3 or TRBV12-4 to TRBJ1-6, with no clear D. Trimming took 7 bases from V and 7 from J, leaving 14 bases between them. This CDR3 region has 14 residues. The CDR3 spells CASIYGQPNSPLHF. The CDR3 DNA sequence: TGTGCCAGCATTTACGGCCAGCCCAATTCACCCCTCCACTTT.

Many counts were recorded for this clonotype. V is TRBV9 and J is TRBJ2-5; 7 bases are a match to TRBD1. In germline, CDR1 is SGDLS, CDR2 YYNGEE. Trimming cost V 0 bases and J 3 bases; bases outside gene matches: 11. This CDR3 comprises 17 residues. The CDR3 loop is CASSVGELWDREETQYF. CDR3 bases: TGTGCCAGCAGCGTAGGAGAGTTATGGGACAGAGAAGAGACCCAGTACTTC.

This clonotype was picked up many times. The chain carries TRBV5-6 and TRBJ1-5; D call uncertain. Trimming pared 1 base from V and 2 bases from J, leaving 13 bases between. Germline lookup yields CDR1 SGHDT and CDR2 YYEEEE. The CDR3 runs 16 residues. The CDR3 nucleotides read TGTGCCAGCAGCTTGTCGGGTCTCTCGGGCAATCAGCCCCAGCATTTT. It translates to CASSLSGLSGNQPQHF. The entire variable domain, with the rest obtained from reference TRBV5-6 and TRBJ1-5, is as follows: DAGVTQSPTHLIKTRGQQVTLRCSPKSGHDTVSWYQQALGQGPQFIFQYYEEEERQRGNFPDRFSGHQFPNYSSELNVNALLLGDSALYLCASSLSGLSGNQPQHFGDGTRLSIL.

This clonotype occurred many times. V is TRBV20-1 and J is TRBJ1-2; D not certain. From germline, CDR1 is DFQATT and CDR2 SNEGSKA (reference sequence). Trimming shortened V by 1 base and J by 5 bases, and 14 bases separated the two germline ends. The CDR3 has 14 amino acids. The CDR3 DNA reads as TGCAGTGCTAGAGCGTCGCTGATTGGGTATGGCTACACCTTC. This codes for CSARASLIGYGYTF.

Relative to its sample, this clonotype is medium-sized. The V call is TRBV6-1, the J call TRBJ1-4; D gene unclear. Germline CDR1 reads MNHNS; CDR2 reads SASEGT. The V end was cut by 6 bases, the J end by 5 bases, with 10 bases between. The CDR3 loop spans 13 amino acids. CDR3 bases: TGTGCCAGCAGCTTGGAAATGAATGAAAAACTGTTTTTT. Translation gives CASSLEMNEKLFF.

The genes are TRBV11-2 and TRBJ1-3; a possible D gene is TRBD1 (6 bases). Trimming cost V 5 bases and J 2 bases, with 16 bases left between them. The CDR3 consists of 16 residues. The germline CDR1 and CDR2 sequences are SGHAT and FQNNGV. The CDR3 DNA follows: TGTGCCAGCAGCCTGTGGACAAGGGGGGCTGGAAACACCATATATTTT. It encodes CASSLWTRGAGNTIYF.